Listed below are T cell receptor beta chains from one sample, sequenced in a study of T cells after yellow fever vaccination. TCRdb reanalysed the 5' RACE reads using MiXCR and keeps one entry per CDR3 protein. The sample lists about 85,000 distinct CDR3 sequences; 13% were seen once. Source: CD8+ T cells not binding an NS4B(214-222) dextramer, sorted from PBMCs, taken roughly 20 days after the first yellow fever vaccination. The receptors stem from a man between 18 and 29 years old who received the YFV17D yellow fever vaccine. The CDR3 runs from the conserved cysteine through the conserved F or W. D genes are given only for firm matches. Clone size is shown for a subset of rows, as once, few, many or a class of expanded clone.

V gene	clone size	J gene	D gene	CDR3 DNA	CDR3 protein
TRBV4-3	few	TRBJ2-5	NA	TGCGCCAGCAGCCAAGATGGGGGACAAAAGACCCAGTACTTC	CASSQDGGQKTQYF
TRBV7-9	few	TRBJ2-1	NA	TGTGCCAGCAGCTTAATCCTGGGGAGGGGGCTCTACAATGAGCAGTTCTTC	CASSLILGRGLYNEQFF
TRBV6-5	once	TRBJ1-6	TRBD1	TGTGCCAGCAGTACTTTTGACAGGGCGGGTTCACCCCTCCACTTT	CASSTFDRAGSPLHF
TRBV7-9	NA	TRBJ1-2	NA	TGTGCCAGCAGCTCCACTGAGAGAGTTGACTATGGCTACACCTTC	CASSSTERVDYGYTF
TRBV4-1	NA	TRBJ2-1	NA	TGCGCCAGCAGCCATAGTACCGGGAAGGATGAGCAGTTCTTC	CASSHSTGKDEQFF
TRBV5-6	NA	TRBJ2-7	NA	TGTGCCAGCAGCCTAGGGGGCTACGAGCAGTACTTC	CASSLGGYEQYF
TRBV19	few	TRBJ2-2	NA	TGTGCCAGCGACCCGGGGAGAGGGACCGGGGAGCTGTTTTTT	CASDPGRGTGELFF
TRBV12-3/TRBV12-4	few	TRBJ2-7	NA	TGTGCCAGCACTCATGGCCAATCTCTCTACGAGCAGTACTTC	CASTHGQSLYEQYF
TRBV12-3/TRBV12-4	NA	TRBJ2-3	TRBD1	TGTGCAGTAGGGACAGGGGTCACAGATACGCAGTATTTT	CAVGTGVTDTQYF
TRBV6-1	many	TRBJ2-1	NA	TGTGCCTCAGCCCCTAGCTCCTACAATGAGCAGTTCTTC	CASAPSSYNEQFF
TRBV4-1	few	TRBJ2-1	NA	TGCGCCAGCAGCCAAGATCTTAATGAGAATGAGCAGTTCTTC	CASSQDLNENEQFF
TRBV29-1	NA	TRBJ2-2	TRBD1	TGCAGCGTTGACAGGGGGCGGAACACCGGGGAGCTGTTTTTT	CSVDRGRNTGELFF
TRBV12-3/TRBV12-4	many	TRBJ1-6	NA	TGTGCCAGCAGTCTACGTAATTCACCCCTCCACTTT	CASSLRNSPLHF
TRBV7-9	NA	TRBJ2-3	NA	TGTGCCAGCAAGTTGGCTACAGATACGCAGTATTTT	CASKLATDTQYF
TRBV7-9	few	TRBJ2-1	TRBD2	TGTGCCAGCAGCCCCCGTGGCGGGGGGGCAATCATTGAGCAGTTCTTC	CASSPRGGGAIIEQFF
TRBV18	NA	TRBJ2-3	NA	TGTGCCAGCTCACCACTCGCCCCGGGTACAGATACGCAGTATTTT	CASSPLAPGTDTQYF
TRBV14	NA	TRBJ1-2	TRBD1	TGTGCCAGCAGCCAAATAGACAGGGGGCATTATGGCTACACCTTC	CASSQIDRGHYGYTF
TRBV19	NA	TRBJ1-5	NA	TGTGCCAGTAGTATATGGGCAGGCGATAGCAATCAGCCCCAGCATTTT	CASSIWAGDSNQPQHF
TRBV5-1	few	TRBJ2-5	NA	TGCGCCAGCAGCTTGGAGCCTAGCTTAAGGGGAGAGACCCAGTACTTC	CASSLEPSLRGETQYF
TRBV7-9	NA	TRBJ2-7	TRBD1	TGTGCCAGCAGCCGGGACAGGGGATTTGAAAGCTCCTACGAGCAGTACTTC	CASSRDRGFESSYEQYF
TRBV6-2/TRBV6-3	NA	TRBJ2-7	NA	TGTGCCAGCAGTTCGACAGTGCACGAGCAGTACTTC	CASSSTVHEQYF
TRBV4-3	NA	TRBJ2-3	NA	TGCGCCAGCAGCCAAGAAACACTAGAGGATACGCAGTATTTT	CASSQETLEDTQYF
TRBV20-1	NA	TRBJ2-1	NA	TGCAGTGCTAGAGATAAGGTTCGGACCAATGAGCAGTTCTTC	CSARDKVRTNEQFF
TRBV9	many	TRBJ2-5	NA	TGTGCCAGCAGCCCGGGAGAGACCCAGTACTTC	CASSPGETQYF
TRBV4-2	NA	TRBJ1-1	TRBD1	TGTGCCAGCAGCCGACTAGGACAGGGCGGATCAATAGCCCTCGAAGCTTTCTTT	CASSRLGQGGSIALEAFF
TRBV12-3/TRBV12-4	few	TRBJ1-6	NA	TGTGCCAGCAGTTGGGGCAGATTGAGCTCCTATAATTCACCCCTCCACTTT	CASSWGRLSSYNSPLHF
TRBV4-2	NA	TRBJ2-7	NA	TGTGCCAGCAGCCAAGAGCTCTACCTCCGGGTCGAGCAGTACTTC	CASSQELYLRVEQYF
TRBV4-1	NA	TRBJ1-2	NA	TGCGCCAGCAGCCAAGATGAAGGGTGGGGTGGCTACACCTTC	CASSQDEGWGGYTF
TRBV4-1	few	TRBJ2-3	NA	TGCGCCAGCAGCCCAAGATACGTAAGCACAGATACGCAGTATTTT	CASSPRYVSTDTQYF
TRBV19	NA	TRBJ1-5	NA	TGTGCCAGTAGTAACATAGGATGGGGCAATCAGCCCCAGCATTTT	CASSNIGWGNQPQHF
TRBV7-8	NA	TRBJ1-1	NA	TGTGCCAGCAGCTTGTTTCGCACGGGGGCTTTCTTT	CASSLFRTGAFF
TRBV6-5	NA	TRBJ1-2	NA	TGTGCCAGCAGTTACTCAAAGACAGCTAACTATGGCTACACCTTC	CASSYSKTANYGYTF
TRBV4-1	few	TRBJ2-1	NA	TGCGCCAGCAGCCAAGACGGGCTACCTAATGAGCAGTTCTTC	CASSQDGLPNEQFF
TRBV29-1	few	TRBJ2-3	NA	TGCAGCGTTATTTCGACCTGGACAGATCCTAGCACAGATACGCAGTATTTT	CSVISTWTDPSTDTQYF
TRBV7-3	NA	TRBJ2-7	NA	TGTGCCAGCAGCTTAGTGGGTAAAGGCGAGCAGTACTTC	CASSLVGKGEQYF